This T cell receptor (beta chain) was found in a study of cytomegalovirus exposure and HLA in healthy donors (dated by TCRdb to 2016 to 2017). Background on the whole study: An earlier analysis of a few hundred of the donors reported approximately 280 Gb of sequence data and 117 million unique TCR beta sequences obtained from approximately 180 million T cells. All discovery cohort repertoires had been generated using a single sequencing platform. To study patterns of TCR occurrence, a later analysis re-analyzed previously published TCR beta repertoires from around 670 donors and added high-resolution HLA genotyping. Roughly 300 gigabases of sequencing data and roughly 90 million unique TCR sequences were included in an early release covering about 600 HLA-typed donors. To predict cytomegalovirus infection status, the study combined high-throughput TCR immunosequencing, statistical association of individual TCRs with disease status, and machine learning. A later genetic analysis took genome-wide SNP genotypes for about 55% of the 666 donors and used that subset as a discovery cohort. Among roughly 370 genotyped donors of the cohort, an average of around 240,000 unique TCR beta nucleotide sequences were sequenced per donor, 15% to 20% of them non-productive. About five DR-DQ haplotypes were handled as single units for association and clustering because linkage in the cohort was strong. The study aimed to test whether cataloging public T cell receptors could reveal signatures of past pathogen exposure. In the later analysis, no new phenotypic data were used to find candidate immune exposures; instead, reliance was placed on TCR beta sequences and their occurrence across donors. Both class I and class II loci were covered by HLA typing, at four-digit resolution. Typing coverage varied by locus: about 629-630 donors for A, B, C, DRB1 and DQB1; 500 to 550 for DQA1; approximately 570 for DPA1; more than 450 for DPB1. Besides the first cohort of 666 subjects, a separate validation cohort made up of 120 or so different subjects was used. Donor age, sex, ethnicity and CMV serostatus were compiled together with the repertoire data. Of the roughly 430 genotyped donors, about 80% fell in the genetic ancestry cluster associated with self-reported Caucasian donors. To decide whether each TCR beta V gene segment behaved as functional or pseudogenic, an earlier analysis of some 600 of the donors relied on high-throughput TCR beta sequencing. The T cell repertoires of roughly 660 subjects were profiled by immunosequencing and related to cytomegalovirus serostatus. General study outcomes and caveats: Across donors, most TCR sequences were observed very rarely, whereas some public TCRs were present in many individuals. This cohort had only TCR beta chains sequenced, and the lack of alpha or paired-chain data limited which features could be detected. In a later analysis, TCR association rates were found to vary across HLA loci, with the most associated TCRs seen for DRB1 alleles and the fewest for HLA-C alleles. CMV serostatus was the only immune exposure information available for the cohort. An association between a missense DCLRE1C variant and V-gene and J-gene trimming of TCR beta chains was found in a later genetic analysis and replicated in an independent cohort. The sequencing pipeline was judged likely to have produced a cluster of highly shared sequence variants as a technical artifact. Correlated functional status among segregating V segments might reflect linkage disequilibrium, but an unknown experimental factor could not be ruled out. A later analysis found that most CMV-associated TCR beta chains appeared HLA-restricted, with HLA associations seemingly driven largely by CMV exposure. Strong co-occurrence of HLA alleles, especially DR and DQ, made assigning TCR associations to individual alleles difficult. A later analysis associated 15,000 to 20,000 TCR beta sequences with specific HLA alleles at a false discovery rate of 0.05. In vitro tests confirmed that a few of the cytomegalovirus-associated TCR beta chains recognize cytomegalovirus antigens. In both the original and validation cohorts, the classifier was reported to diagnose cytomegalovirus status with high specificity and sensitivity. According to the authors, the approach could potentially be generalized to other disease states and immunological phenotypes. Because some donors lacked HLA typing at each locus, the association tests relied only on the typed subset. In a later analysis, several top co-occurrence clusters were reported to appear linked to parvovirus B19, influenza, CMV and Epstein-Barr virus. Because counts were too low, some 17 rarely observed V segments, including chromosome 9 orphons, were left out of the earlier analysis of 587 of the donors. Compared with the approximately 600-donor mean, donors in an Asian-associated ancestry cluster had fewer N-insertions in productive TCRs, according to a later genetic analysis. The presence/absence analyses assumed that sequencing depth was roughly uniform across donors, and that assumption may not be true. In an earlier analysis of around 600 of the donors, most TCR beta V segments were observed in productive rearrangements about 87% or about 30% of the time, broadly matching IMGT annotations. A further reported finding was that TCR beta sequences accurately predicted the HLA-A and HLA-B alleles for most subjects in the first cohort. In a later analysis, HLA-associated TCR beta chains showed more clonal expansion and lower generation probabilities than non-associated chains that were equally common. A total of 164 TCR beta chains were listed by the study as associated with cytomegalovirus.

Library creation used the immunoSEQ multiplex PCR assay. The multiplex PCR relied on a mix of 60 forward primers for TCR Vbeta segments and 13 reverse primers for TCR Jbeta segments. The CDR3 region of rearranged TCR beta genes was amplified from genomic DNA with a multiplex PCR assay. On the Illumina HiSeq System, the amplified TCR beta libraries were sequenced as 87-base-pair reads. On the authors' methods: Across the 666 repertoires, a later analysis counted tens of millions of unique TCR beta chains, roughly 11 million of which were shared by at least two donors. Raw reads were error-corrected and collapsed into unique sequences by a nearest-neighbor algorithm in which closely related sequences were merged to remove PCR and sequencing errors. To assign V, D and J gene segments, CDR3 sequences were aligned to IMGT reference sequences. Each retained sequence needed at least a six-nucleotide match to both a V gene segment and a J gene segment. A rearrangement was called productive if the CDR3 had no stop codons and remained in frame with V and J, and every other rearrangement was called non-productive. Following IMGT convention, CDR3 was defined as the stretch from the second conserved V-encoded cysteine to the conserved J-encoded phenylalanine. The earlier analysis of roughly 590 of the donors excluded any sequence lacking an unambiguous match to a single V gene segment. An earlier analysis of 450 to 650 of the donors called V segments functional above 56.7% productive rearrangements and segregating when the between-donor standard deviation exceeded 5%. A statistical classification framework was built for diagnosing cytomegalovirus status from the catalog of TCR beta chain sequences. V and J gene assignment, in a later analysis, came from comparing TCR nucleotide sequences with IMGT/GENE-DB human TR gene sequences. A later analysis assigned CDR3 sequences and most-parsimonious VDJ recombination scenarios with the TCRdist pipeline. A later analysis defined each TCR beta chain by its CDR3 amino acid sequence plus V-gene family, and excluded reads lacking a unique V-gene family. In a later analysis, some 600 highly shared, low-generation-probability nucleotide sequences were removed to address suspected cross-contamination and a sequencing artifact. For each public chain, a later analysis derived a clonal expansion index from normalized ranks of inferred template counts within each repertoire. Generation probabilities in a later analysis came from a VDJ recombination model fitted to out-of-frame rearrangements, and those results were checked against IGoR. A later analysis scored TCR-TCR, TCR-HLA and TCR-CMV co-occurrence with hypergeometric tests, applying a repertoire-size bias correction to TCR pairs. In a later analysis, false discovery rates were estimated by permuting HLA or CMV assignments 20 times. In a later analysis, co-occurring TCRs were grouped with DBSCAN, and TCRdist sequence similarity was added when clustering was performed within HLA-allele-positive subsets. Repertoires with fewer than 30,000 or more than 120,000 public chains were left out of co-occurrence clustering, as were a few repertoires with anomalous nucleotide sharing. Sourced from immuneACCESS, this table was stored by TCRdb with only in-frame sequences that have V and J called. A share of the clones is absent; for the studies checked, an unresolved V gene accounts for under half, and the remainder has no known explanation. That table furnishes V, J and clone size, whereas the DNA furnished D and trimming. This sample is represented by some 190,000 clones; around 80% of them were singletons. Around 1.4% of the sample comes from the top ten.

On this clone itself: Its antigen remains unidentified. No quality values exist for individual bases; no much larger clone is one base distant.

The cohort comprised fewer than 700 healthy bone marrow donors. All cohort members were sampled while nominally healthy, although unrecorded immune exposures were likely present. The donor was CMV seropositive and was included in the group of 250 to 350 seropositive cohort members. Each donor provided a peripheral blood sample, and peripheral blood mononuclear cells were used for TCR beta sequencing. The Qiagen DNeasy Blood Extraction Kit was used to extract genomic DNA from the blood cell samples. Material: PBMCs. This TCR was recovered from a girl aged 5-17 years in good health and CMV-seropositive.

The CDR3 protein sequence reads: CASSFLLSGGTDTQYF. The DNA is as follows: TGTGCCAGCAGCTTCCTGCTTAGCGGCGGCACAGATACGCAGTATTTT. In this chain, TRBV7-9 is recombined with TRBJ2-3, and perhaps TRBD2 as D gene, on 6 matching bases. The CDR3, cysteine through phenylalanine, is 16 amino acids long. The retained sequence is limited to the CDR3, 48 bases, with the frame set at the first base. From a lookup of the germline V gene (reference sequence), CDR1 and CDR2 are SEHNR and FQNEAQ. Trimming at the junction amounts to 3 bases on V and 1 base on J, and the germline ends lie 14 bases apart.